This T cell receptor (beta chain) was obtained from a study of T cell responses to AZD1222 COVID-19 vaccine. Details on this clone: The antigen is undetermined.

Some clones are missing from TCRdb's copy, which holds only in-frame ones; the method was immunoSEQ multiplex PCR. The sample lists some 200,000 clones, approximately 94% occurring once. The CDR3 length is 15 residues. Germline values: CDR1 LNHDA, CDR2 SQIVND (reference sequence). V shed 4 bases, J shed 4 bases, and the junction held 8 bases outside the gene matches. General observations from the study: The study found Spike-specific TCR breadth and depth rose after two AZD1222 doses. Donors in the cohort were predominantly white British and more often female, and clonal diversity was possibly underestimated. Baseline antibody screening turned up just six or seven seropositive AZD1222 recipients.

The receptor was isolated from an adult who received the MenACWY meningococcal vaccine as a control. The gene calls are TRBV19 and TRBJ1-2; 8 bases match TRBD1. The specimen was peripheral blood, collected 28 days after the second dose of the MenACWY control vaccine. CDR3 bases: TGTGCCAGTAGTAACCCCGGCAGGGGGCTCTATGGCTACACCTTC. Translated: CASSNPGRGLYGYTF.